A few counts support the clone carrying this T cell receptor (beta chain). Peripheral blood and lesional scalp punch biopsies were taken from alopecia areata patients. This record comes from a study of CD8+ T cells in alopecia areata. The wider study: Those treated were given oral tofacitinib at 5 to 10 mg twice daily.

RNA was extracted and reverse transcribed into cDNA as the sequencing template. Repertoires were generated with immunoSEQ multiplex PCR, while TCRdb's copy carries only in-frame clones and drops some. The sample shows hundreds of thousands of clones, around two thirds of them seen only once. This CDR3 region has 14 residues. The germline V gene has CDR1 SGHTA and CDR2 FQGNSA. Deletions cut 8 bases from V and 4 bases from J, with 18 bases between. The sequenced sample was CD4+ T cells sorted from blood, obtained at week 0. The J gene is TRBJ2-7, the V gene TRBV7-2; D is perhaps TRBD2 (7 bases). This TCR was sampled from a human donor with alopecia areata. CDR3 loop: CASVDGRGPYEQYF. As DNA, the CDR3 is TGTGCCAGCGTCGATGGGCGGGGGCCGTACGAGCAGTACTTC.